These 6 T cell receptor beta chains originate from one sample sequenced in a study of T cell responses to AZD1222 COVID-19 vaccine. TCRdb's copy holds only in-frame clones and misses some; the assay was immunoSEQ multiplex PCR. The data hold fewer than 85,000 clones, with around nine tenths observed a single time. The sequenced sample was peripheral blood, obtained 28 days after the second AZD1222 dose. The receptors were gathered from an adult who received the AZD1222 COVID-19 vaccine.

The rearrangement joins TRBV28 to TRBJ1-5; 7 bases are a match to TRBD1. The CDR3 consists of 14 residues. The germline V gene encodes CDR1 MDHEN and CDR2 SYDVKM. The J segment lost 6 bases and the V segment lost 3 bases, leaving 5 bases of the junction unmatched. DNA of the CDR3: TGTGCCAGCAGTTTGGTAGGGGGCGGTCAGCCCCAGCATTTT. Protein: CASSLVGGGQPQHF.

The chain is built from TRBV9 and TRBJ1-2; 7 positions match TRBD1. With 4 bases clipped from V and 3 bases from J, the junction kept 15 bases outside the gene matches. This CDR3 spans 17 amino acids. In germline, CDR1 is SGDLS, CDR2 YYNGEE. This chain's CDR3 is CASSLPRGTATYYGYTF. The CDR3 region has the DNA TGTGCCAGCAGCCTTCCCCGGGGGACAGCTACCTACTATGGCTACACCTTC.

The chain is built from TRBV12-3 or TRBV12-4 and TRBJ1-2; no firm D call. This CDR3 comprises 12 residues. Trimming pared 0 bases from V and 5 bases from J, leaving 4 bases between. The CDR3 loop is CASSLAGYGYTF. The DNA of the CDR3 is TGTGCCAGCAGTTTAGCGGGATATGGCTACACCTTC.

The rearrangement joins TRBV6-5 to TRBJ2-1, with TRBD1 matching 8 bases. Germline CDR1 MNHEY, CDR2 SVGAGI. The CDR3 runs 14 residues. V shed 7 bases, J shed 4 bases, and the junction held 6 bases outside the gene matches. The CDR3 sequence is CASTQGAGYNEQFF. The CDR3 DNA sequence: TGTGCCAGCACCCAGGGGGCAGGATACAATGAGCAGTTCTTC.

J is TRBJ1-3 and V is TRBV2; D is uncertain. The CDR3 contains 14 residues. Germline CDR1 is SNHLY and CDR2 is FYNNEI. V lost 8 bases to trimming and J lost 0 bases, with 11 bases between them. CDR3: CASVADLSGNTIYF. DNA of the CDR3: TGTGCCAGCGTGGCGGATCTCTCTGGAAACACCATATATTTT.

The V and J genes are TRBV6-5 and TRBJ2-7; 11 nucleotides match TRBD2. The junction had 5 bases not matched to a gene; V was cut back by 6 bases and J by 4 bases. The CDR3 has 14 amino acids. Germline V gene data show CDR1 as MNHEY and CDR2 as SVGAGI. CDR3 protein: CASRSTSGVYEQYF. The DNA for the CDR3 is TGTGCCAGCAGATCGACTAGCGGGGTATACGAGCAGTACTTC.